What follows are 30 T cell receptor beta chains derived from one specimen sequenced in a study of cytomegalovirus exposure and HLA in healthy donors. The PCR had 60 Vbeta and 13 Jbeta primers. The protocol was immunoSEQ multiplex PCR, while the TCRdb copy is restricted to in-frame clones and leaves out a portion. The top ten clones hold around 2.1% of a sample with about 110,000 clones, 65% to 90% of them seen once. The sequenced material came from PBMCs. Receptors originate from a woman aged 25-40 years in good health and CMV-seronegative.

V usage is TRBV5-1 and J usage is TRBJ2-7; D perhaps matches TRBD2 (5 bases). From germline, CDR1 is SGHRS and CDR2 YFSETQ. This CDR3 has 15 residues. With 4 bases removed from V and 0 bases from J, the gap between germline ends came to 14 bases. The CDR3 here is CASSPGNTYSYEQYF. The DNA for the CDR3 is TGCGCCAGCAGCCCCGGGAACACTTACTCCTACGAGCAGTACTTC.

The CDR3 DNA follows: TGCGCCACTAGCGGGAGGGTCGGCACCGGGGAGCTGTTTTTT. This codes for CATSGRVGTGELFF. V usage is TRBV10-1 and J usage is TRBJ2-2; 12 nucleotides align to TRBD2. This CDR3 is built from 14 residues. V lost 10 bases and J lost 4; bases outside the gene matches: 4. The germline gives CDR1 WNHNN, CDR2 SYGVQD (reference sequence).

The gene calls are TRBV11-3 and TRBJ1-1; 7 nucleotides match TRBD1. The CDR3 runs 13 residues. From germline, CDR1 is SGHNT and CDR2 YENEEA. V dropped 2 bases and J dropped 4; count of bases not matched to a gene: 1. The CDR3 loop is CASSLSGGTEAFF. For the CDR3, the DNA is TGTGCCAGCAGCTTATCAGGGGGCACTGAAGCTTTCTTT.

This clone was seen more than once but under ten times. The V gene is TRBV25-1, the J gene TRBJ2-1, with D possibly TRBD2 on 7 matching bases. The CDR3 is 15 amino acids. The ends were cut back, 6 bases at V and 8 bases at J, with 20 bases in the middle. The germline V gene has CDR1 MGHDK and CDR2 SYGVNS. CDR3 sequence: CASRGGLQGPDEQFF. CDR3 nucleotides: TGTGCCAGCAGGGGGGGGCTCCAGGGGCCCGATGAGCAGTTCTTC.

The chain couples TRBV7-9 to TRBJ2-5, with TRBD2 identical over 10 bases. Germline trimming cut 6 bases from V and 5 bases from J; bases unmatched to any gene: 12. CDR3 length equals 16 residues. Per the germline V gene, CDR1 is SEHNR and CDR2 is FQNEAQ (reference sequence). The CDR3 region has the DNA TGTGCCAGCAGTCGGACCGCTAGCGGGAGTAAGGAGACCCAGTACTTC. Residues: CASSRTASGSKETQYF.

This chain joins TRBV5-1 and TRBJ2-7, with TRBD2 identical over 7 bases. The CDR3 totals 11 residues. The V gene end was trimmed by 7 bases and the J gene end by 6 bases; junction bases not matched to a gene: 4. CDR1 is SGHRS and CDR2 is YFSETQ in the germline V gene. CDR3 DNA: TGCGCCAGCGGTTCGGGGGGCGAGCAGTACTTC. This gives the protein CASGSGGEQYF.

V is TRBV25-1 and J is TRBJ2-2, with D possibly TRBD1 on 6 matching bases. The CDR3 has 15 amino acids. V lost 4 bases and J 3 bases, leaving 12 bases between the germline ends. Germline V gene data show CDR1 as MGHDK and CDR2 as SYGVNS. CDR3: CASSGTGRDTGELFF. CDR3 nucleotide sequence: TGTGCCAGCAGTGGTACAGGGCGGGACACCGGGGAGCTGTTTTTT.

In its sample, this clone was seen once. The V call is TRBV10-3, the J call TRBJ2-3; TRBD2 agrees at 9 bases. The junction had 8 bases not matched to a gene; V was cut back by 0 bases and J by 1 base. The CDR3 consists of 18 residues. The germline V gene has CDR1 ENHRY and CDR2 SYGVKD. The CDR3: CAISESAGGARGTDTQYF. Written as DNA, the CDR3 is TGTGCCATCAGTGAGTCAGCGGGAGGCGCGAGGGGCACAGATACGCAGTATTTT.

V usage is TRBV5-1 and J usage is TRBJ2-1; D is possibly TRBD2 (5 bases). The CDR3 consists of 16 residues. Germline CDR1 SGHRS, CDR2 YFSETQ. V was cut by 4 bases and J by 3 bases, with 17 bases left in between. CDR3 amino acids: CASSPEPSSYYNEQFF. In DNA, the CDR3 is TGCGCCAGCAGCCCCGAGCCTAGCAGTTACTACAATGAGCAGTTCTTC.

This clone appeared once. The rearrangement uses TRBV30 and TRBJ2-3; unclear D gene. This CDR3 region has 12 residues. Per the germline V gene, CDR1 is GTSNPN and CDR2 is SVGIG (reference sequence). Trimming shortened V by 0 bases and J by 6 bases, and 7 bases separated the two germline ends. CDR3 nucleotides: TGTGCCTGGAGTGTACGGCGGGATACGCAGTATTTT. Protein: CAWSVRRDTQYF.

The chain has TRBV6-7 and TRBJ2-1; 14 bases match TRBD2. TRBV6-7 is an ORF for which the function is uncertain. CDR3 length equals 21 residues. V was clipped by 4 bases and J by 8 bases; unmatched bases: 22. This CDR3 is CASSSQPMGLAGVCCGHEQFF. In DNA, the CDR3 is TGTGCCAGCAGTTCCCAACCGATGGGACTAGCGGGAGTCTGCTGTGGGCATGAGCAGTTCTTC.

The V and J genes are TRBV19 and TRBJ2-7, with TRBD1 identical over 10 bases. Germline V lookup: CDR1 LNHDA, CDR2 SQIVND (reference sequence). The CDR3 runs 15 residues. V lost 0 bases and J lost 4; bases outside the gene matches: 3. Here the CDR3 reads CASSIDDRGLYEQYF. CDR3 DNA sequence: TGTGCCAGTAGTATAGACGACAGGGGGCTATACGAGCAGTACTTC.

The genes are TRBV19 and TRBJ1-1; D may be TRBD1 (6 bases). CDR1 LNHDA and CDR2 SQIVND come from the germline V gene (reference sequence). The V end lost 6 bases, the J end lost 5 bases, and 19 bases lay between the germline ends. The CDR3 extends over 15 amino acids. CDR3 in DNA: TGTGCCAGTAGCCCTTTGGGGGCCTCGGGGACTGAAGCTTTCTTT. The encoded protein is CASSPLGASGTEAFF.

As DNA, the CDR3 is TGTGCCAGCAGGCCGGGACACAAAACCTACGAGCAGTACTTC. This encodes CASRPGHKTYEQYF. This chain links TRBV28 with TRBJ2-7, with D possibly being TRBD1 (6 bases). V lost 6 bases, J lost 2 bases, and 14 bases lay in between. The CDR3 runs 14 residues. Germline CDR1 and CDR2: MDHEN and SYDVKM.

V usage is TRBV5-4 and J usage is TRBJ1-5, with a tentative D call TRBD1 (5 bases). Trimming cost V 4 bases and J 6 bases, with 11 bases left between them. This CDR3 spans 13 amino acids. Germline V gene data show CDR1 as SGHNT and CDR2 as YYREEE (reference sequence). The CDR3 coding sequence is TGTGCCAGCAGCCTTGACAGAAGTCAGCCCCAGCATTTT. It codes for CASSLDRSQPQHF. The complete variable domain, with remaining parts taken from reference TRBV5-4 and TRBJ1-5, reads ETGVTQSPTHLIKTRGQQVTLRCSSQSGHNTVSWYQQALGQGPQFIFQYYREEENGRGNFPPRFSGLQFPNYSSELNVNALELDDSALYLCASSLDRSQPQHFGDGTRLSIL.

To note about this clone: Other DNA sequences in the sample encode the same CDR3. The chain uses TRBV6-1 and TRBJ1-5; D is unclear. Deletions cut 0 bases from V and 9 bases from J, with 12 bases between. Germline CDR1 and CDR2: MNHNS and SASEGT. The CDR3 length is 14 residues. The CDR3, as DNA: TGTGCCAGCAGTGAAGCTTTTCGGGATACGCCCCAGCATTTT. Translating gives CASSEAFRDTPQHF.

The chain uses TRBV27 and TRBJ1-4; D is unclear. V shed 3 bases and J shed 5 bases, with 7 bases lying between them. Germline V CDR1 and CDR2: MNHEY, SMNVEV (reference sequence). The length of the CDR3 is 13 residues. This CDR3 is CASSFSRNEKLFF. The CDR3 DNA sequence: TGTGCCAGCAGTTTTTCGAGAAATGAAAAACTGTTTTTT.

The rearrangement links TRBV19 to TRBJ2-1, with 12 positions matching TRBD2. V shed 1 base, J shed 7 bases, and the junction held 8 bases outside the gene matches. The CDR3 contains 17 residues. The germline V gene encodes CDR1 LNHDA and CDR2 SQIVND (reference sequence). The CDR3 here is CASSIVFLAGGPNEQFF. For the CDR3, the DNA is TGTGCCAGTAGTATAGTTTTCCTAGCGGGAGGGCCGAATGAGCAGTTCTTC.

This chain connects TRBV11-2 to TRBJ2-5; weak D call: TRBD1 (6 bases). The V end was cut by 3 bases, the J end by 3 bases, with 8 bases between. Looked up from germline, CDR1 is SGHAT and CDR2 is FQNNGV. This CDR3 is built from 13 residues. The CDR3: CASSFGTKETQYF. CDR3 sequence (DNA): TGTGCCAGCAGCTTTGGGACAAAAGAGACCCAGTACTTC.

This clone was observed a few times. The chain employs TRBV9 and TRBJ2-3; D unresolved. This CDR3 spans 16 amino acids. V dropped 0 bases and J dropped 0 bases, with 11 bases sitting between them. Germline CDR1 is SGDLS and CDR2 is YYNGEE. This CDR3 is CASSVGGRSSTDTQYF. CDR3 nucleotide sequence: TGTGCCAGCAGCGTAGGCGGCAGATCTAGCACAGATACGCAGTATTTT. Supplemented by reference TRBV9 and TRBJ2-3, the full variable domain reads DSGVTQTPKHLITATGQRVTLRCSPRSGDLSVYWYQQSLDQGLQFLIQYYNGEERAKGNILERFSAQQFPDLHSELNLSSLELGDSALYFCASSVGGRSSTDTQYFGPGTRLTVL.

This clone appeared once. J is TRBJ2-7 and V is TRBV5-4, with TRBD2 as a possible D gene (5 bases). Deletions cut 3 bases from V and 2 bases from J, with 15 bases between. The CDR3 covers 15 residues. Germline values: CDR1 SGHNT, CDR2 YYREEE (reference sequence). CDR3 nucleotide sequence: TGTGCCAGCAGCTACTTACGAGCGGTTACCTACGAGCAGTACTTC. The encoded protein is CASSYLRAVTYEQYF.

This chain's CDR3 is CASSFAGETYEQYF. The CDR3 DNA follows: TGTGCCAGCAGCTTCGCCGGGGAAACCTACGAGCAGTACTTC. The chain couples TRBV7-9 to TRBJ2-7, with a possible D match to TRBD2 (5 bases). V lost 3 bases and J 2 bases, leaving 11 bases between the germline ends. Germline values: CDR1 SEHNR, CDR2 FQNEAQ (reference sequence). This CDR3 is built from 14 residues.

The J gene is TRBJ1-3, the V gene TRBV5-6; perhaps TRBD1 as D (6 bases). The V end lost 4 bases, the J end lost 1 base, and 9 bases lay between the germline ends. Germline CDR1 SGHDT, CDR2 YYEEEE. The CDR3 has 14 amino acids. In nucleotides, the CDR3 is TGTGCCAGCAGCGCGACAGGATCTGGAAACACCATATATTTT. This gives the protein CASSATGSGNTIYF.

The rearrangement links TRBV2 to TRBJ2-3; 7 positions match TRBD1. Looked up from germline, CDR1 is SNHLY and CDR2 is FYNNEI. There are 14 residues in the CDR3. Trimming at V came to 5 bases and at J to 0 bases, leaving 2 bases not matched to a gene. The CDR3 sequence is CASSRDSSTDTQYF. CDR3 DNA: TGTGCCAGCAGTCGGGACAGTAGCACAGATACGCAGTATTTT.

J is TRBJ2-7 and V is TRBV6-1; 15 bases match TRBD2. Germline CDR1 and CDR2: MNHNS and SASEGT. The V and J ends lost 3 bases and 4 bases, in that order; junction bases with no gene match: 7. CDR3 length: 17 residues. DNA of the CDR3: TGTGCCAGCAGTGATCCCGGACTAGCGGGAGGGATGTACGAGCAGTACTTC. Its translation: CASSDPGLAGGMYEQYF.

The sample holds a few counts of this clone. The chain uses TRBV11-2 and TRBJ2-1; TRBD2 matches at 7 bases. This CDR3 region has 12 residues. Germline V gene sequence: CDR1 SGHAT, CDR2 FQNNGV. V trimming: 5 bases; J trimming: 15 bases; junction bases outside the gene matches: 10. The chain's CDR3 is CASSDGLEKWFF. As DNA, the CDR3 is TGTGCCAGCAGCGACGGACTAGAAAAATGGTTCTTC. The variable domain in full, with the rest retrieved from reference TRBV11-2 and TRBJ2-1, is EAGVAQSPRYKIIEKRQSVAFWCNPISGHATLYWYQQILGQGPKLLIQFQNNGVVDDSQLPKDRFSAERLKGVDSTLKIQPAKLEDSAVYLCASSDGLEKWFFGPGTRLTVL.

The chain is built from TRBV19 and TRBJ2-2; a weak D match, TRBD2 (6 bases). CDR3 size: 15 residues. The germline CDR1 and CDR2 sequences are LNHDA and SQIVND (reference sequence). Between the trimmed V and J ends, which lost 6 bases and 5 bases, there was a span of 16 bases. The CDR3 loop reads CASRRPGLLTGELFF. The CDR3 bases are TGTGCCAGTAGGAGGCCGGGACTCCTTACCGGGGAGCTGTTTTTT. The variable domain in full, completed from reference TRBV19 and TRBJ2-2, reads DGGITQSPKYLFRKEGQNVTLSCEQNLNHDAMYWYRQDPGQGLRLIYYSQIVNDFQKGDIAEGYSVSREKKESFPLTVTSAQKNPTAFYLCASRRPGLLTGELFFGEGSRLTVL.

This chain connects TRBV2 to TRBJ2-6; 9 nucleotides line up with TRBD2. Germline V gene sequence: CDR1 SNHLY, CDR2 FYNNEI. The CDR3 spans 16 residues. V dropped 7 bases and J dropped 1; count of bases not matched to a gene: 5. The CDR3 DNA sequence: TGTGCCAGCAAAAGCGGGAGGTTGTCTGGGGCCAACGTCCTGACTTTC. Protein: CASKSGRLSGANVLTF.

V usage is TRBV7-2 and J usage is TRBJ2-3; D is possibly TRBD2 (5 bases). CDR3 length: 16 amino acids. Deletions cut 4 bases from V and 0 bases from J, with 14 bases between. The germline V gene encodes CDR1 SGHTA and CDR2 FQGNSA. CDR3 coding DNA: TGTGCCAGCAGCTCCCTTATTACTAGAAGCACAGATACGCAGTATTTT. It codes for CASSSLITRSTDTQYF.

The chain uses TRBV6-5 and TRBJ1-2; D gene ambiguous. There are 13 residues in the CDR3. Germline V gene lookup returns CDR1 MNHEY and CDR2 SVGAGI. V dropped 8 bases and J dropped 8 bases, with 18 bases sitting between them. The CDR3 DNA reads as TGTGCCAGCCGTCCAAGCCCGATTTTAGGCTACACCTTC. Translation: CASRPSPILGYTF.